The rows below give T cell receptor beta chains drawn from one sample of a study of cytomegalovirus exposure and HLA in healthy donors. The assay was immunoSEQ multiplex PCR, and TCRdb's table has in-frame clones only and misses some. This sample has 150,000 to 200,000 clones, with 80% found just once. Sequencing used PBMCs. These TCRs come from a man between 25 and 39 years old in good health and CMV-seronegative. CDR3s include the opening cysteine and the closing phenylalanine or tryptophan. D genes are given only for firm matches. Not all rows give a size; the values are once, few, many and, for expanded clones, a class.

TRBV27	-	-	TRBJ1-1	TGTGCCAGCACCCCCTTCCAGGGAGCTTTCTTT	CASTPFQGAFF
TRBV6-5	-	-	TRBJ1-5	TGTGCCAGCAGGTACGGCCAGGGCCAGCCCCAGCATTTT	CASRYGQGQPQHF
TRBV7-3	-	-	TRBJ2-2	TGTGCCAGCAGCTTAAGCGGGACAGTAACCGGGGAGCTGTTTTTT	CASSLSGTVTGELFF
TRBV7-7	TRBD2	-	TRBJ2-2	TGTGCTAGCAGCCTAACTAGCGGGAACACCGGGGAGCTGTTTTTT	CASSLTSGNTGELFF
TRBV7-6	-	-	TRBJ2-1	TGTGCCAGCAGCTTAGCGCCGGGGGACCATGAGCAGTTCTTC	CASSLAPGDHEQFF
TRBV7-2	-	-	TRBJ2-1	TGTGCCAGCAGCCTCGACTACCAAGGCTACAATGAGCAGTTCTTC	CASSLDYQGYNEQFF
TRBV4-1	-	-	TRBJ1-1	TGCGCCAGCTCCAAAGAGGGACTCATGAACACTGAAGCTTTCTTT	CASSKEGLMNTEAFF
TRBV30	-	once	TRBJ1-1	TGTGCCTGGAGTCACGCGGGGTGGGGGGAAGCTTTCTTT	CAWSHAGWGEAFF
TRBV28	TRBD1	-	TRBJ1-5	TGTGCCAGCAGAAGCGGGGACAGGGGATTTGAACCCCAGCATTTT	CASRSGDRGFEPQHF
TRBV15	-	-	TRBJ2-2	TGTGCCACCAGCAGAGATCTGGTAGCCGGGGAGCTGTTTTTT	CATSRDLVAGELFF
TRBV7-3	TRBD2	once	TRBJ2-5	TGTGCCAGCAGCCTCCTCCATAGTGGCGGGGGGTCCCAAGAGACCCAGTACTTC	CASSLLHSGGGSQETQYF
TRBV5-6	-	once	TRBJ2-3	TGTGCCAGCAGCTCCACAGGGTGGAGAACAGATACGCAGTATTTT	CASSSTGWRTDTQYF
TRBV7-9	-	-	TRBJ1-1	TGTGCCAGCAGCTTGACAGGGAACACTGAAGCTTTCTTT	CASSLTGNTEAFF
TRBV14	-	-	TRBJ1-3	TGTGCCAGCAGCCCCCCCAGAGGGTTGGGAAACACCATATATTTT	CASSPPRGLGNTIYF
TRBV4-1	TRBD2	-	TRBJ2-1	TGCGCCAGCAGCCAACTCACGGGACTAGCGGGAACAGGTGATGAGCAGTTCTTC	CASSQLTGLAGTGDEQFF
TRBV25-1	-	-	TRBJ1-2	TGTGCCAGCAGTGGCGGGACCCCGGCTGGCTATGGCTACACCTTC	CASSGGTPAGYGYTF
TRBV28	-	-	TRBJ2-1	TGTGCCAGCAGCGAGGGAGCTAGCTCCTACAATGAGCAGTTCTTC	CASSEGASSYNEQFF
TRBV5-1	TRBD2	-	TRBJ2-7	TGCGCCAGCAGCAAGGGACTAGCGGGGGACGGCGAGCAGTACTTC	CASSKGLAGDGEQYF
TRBV15	-	-	TRBJ1-1	TGTGCCACCAGCGGGAGAATCACTGAAGCTTTCTTT	CATSGRITEAFF